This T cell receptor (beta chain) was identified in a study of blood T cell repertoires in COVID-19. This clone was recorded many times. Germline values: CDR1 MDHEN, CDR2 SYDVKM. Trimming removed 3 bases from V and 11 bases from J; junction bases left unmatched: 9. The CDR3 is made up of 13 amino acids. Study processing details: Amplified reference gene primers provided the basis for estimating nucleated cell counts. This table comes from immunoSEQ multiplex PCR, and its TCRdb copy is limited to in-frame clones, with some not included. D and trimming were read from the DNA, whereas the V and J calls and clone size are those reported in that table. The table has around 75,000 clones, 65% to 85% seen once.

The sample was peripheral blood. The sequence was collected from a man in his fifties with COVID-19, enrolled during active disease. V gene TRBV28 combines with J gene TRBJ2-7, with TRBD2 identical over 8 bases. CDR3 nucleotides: TGTGCCAGCAGTTTCGGGGGGGTTCCCAACGAGTACTTC. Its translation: CASSFGGVPNEYF. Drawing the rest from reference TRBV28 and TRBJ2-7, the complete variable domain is DVKVTQSSRYLVKRTGEKVFLECVQDMDHENMFWYRQDPGLGLRLIYFSYDVKMKEKGDIPEGYSVSREKKERFSLILESASTNQTSMYLCASSFGGVPNEYFGPGTRLTVT.